This note documents a single T cell receptor (beta chain) sequence. The antigen this receptor binds is unknown. Base qualities are missing; no much larger clone stands one base away. The V and J ends are trimmed by 1 base and 3 bases, leaving 14 bases between them. There are 16 amino acids in the CDR3, from cysteine to phenylalanine inclusive. Only the CDR3 region is kept as DNA, spanning 48 bases read in frame from base 1. CDR1 and CDR2 were assigned from the germline V gene as SGHVS and FQNEAQ. The protocol used for the library was the immunoSEQ multiplex PCR assay. TCRdb mirrors the immuneACCESS table, restricted to in-frame sequences. Some clones are absent from its copies; in checked studies, under half trace to an unresolved V gene, and the reason for the others is unknown. Recorded for this sample are about 62,000 clones; roughly nine tenths of them occurred a single time. 2.5% to 3% of the sample goes to the ten largest clones.

The sample is drawn from a study of T cell changes during pregnancy in multiple sclerosis (dated by TCRdb to between 2017 and 2020). General notes on the study: The study examined how the T cell repertoire changed over the course of pregnancy in women with multiple sclerosis.

The TCR comes from a female donor with multiple sclerosis, enrolled in a pregnancy study. Recombination joined TRBV7-8 with TRBJ2-3; tentative D gene TRBD2, with 6 bases matching. The sequenced sample was peripheral blood, obtained in the first trimester of pregnancy. The bases are TGTGCCAGCAGCTTAGGGGATCGGGGGAGGACAGATACGCAGTATTTT. The translation is CASSLGDRGRTDTQYF.